The next 32 T cell receptor beta chains were all read from a single sample in a study of T cells in localized non-small cell lung cancer (dated by TCRdb to about 2020). Library preparation used the immunoSEQ multiplex PCR assay. The table was pulled from immuneACCESS by TCRdb, which kept in-frame rearrangements only. Such tables lose some clones; where checked, under half of the loss comes from unresolved V genes, and the rest has no known cause. Recorded for this sample are 25,000 to 35,000 clones; about 89% of them occurred a single time. Jointly, the top ten make up over 2.5% of the sample. The starting material was peripheral blood, obtained before any cancer treatment. These receptors came from an older female donor with stage I lung adenocarcinoma.

This chain links TRBV6-5 with TRBJ2-7, with D maybe TRBD2 (6 bases). Germline lookup yields CDR1 MNHEY and CDR2 SVGAGI. Trimming shortened V by 2 bases and J by 1 base, and 15 bases separated the two germline ends. CDR3 length: 16 amino acids. CDR3 sequence reads: CASSYVAGPPSYEQYF. CDR3 DNA sequence: TGTGCCAGCAGTTACGTCGCGGGGCCACCATCCTACGAGCAGTACTTC.

The chain has TRBV28 and TRBJ2-7; 9 nucleotides line up with TRBD1. V dropped 5 bases and J dropped 1; count of bases not matched to a gene: 9. The CDR3 sequence is 16 residues long. Germline V gene data show CDR1 as MDHEN and CDR2 as SYDVKM. As DNA, the CDR3 is TGTGCCAGCAGTCCACCGGGACAGGGTAGTTCCTACGAGCAGTACTTC. It yields the protein CASSPPGQGSSYEQYF. The full variable domain, with the rest looked up from reference TRBV28 and TRBJ2-7, is DVKVTQSSRYLVKRTGEKVFLECVQDMDHENMFWYRQDPGLGLRLIYFSYDVKMKEKGDIPEGYSVSREKKERFSLILESASTNQTSMYLCASSPPGQGSSYEQYFGPGTRLTVT.

The chain combines TRBV9 with TRBJ1-3; TRBD1 might be the D (5 bases). The CDR3 has 13 amino acids. Germline CDR1 SGDLS, CDR2 YYNGEE. Trimming removed 3 bases at V and 1 base at J, with 5 bases between. DNA of the CDR3: TGTGCCAGCAGCGCAGGGTCTGGAAACACCATATATTTT. Residues: CASSAGSGNTIYF.

This clone appeared once. The V and J genes are TRBV6-5 and TRBJ2-7; TRBD1 might be the D (5 bases). Between the trimmed V and J ends, which lost 2 bases and 2 bases, there was a span of 7 bases. The CDR3 is 13 amino acids. Per the germline V gene, CDR1 is MNHEY and CDR2 is SVGAGI. This chain's CDR3 is CASSYQGAYEQYF. The DNA of the CDR3 is TGTGCCAGCAGTTACCAGGGTGCCTACGAGCAGTACTTC.

The chain couples TRBV5-4 to TRBJ1-1; D is undetermined. The CDR3 loop spans 14 amino acids. The germline V gene has CDR1 SGHNT and CDR2 YYREEE (reference sequence). V gave up 3 bases and J gave up 0 bases, with 9 bases separating them. The CDR3 loop reads CASSSTVMNTEAFF. The CDR3 region has the DNA TGTGCCAGCAGCTCCACAGTAATGAACACTGAAGCTTTCTTT.

The chain is built from TRBV7-3 and TRBJ1-2, with 7 bases identical to TRBD1. V was pared by 1 base and J by 10 bases, with 9 bases of the junction left unmatched. The length of the CDR3 is 14 residues. Germline-derived CDR1 and CDR2 are SGHTA and FQGTGA. This chain's CDR3 is CASSLNPRQGDYTF. The CDR3 DNA sequence: TGTGCCAGCAGCTTAAATCCCAGACAGGGAGACTACACCTTC. Combining the CDR3 with reference TRBV7-3 and TRBJ1-2 gives the whole variable domain GAGVSQTPSNKVTEKGKYVELRCDPISGHTALYWYRQSLGQGPEFLIYFQGTGAADDSGLPNDRFFAVRPEGSVSTLKIQRTERGDSAVYLCASSLNPRQGDYTFGSGTRLTVV.

Notes on this clone: Germline and junction disagree at one end, which may indicate a read error. The chain is built from TRBV7-2 and TRBJ2-5; D may be TRBD1 (5 bases). Near its end, the DNA agrees better with TRBJ2-7, so the J call may be wrong. The CDR3 consists of 15 residues. The germline CDR1 and CDR2 sequences are SGHTA and FQGNSA. The CDR3 is CACSQQWGSTYEQYF. The CDR3 DNA sequence: TGTGCCTGCAGCCAACAATGGGGCAGCACCTACGAGCAGTACTTC.

This clone has just a few counts. J is TRBJ1-5 and V is TRBV19; no clear D. The germline CDR1 and CDR2 sequences are LNHDA and SQIVND (reference sequence). This CDR3 comprises 15 residues. V was clipped by 5 bases and J by 4 bases, with 15 bases between them. CDR3 residues: CASSSMYYLNQPQHF. CDR3 nucleotide sequence: TGTGCCAGTAGTTCGATGTACTACCTTAATCAGCCCCAGCATTTT.

The V and J genes are TRBV30 and TRBJ2-7; no clear D gene. Germline CDR1 reads GTSNPN; CDR2 reads SVGIG (reference sequence). The CDR3 totals 13 residues. Trimming left V 0 bases short and J 0 bases short, with 6 bases between. The CDR3 sequence: CAWSVLPSYEQYF. The CDR3 DNA reads as TGTGCCTGGAGTGTATTGCCCTCCTACGAGCAGTACTTC.

The rearrangement links TRBV7-8 to TRBJ2-5; 7 bases match TRBD2. Germline V gene sequence: CDR1 SGHVS, CDR2 FQNEAQ. Trimming took 5 bases from V and 2 from J; bases not matched to a gene: 11. The CDR3 has 16 amino acids. CDR3 sequence reads: CASSPQRRELQETQYF. The CDR3, as DNA: TGTGCCAGCAGCCCCCAGCGGCGGGAGCTACAAGAGACCCAGTACTTC.

The V call is TRBV7-2, the J call TRBJ2-2; 8 nucleotides match TRBD2. Germline V gene data show CDR1 as SGHTA and CDR2 as FQGNSA. V trimming: 4 bases; J trimming: 5 bases; junction bases outside the gene matches: 9. This CDR3 is 16 amino acids long. The CDR3: CASSSGTSGGTGELFF. CDR3 DNA: TGTGCCAGCAGCTCAGGGACTAGTGGGGGGACCGGGGAGCTGTTTTTT.

CDR3 sequence (DNA): TGCGCCAGCAGACAAACAGGGAGCTCTGGAAACACCATATATTTT. Amino acids: CASRQTGSSGNTIYF. This chain uses TRBV5-1 with TRBJ1-3; possible D gene TRBD1, 6 bases. The CDR3 loop spans 15 amino acids. CDR1 SGHRS and CDR2 YFSETQ come from the germline V gene. V shed 5 bases and J shed 0 bases, with 12 bases lying between them.

V is TRBV6-5 and J is TRBJ2-7; TRBD2 matches 10 bases. There are 15 residues in the CDR3. V lost 2 bases and J lost 4; bases outside the gene matches: 5. Germline CDR1 MNHEY, CDR2 SVGAGI. CDR3 bases: TGTGCCAGCAGTTACAGGGTAGCGGGAGGTTACGAGCAGTACTTC. This codes for CASSYRVAGGYEQYF.

The chain couples TRBV5-1 to TRBJ2-7, with TRBD1 matching 12 bases. The CDR3 has 18 amino acids. V lost 4 bases to trimming and J lost 2 bases; unmatched junction nucleotides: 13. Germline-derived CDR1 and CDR2 are SGHRS and YFSETQ. Here the CDR3 reads CASSGGTGGGMGTYEQYF. Here the CDR3 DNA reads TGCGCCAGCAGCGGCGGGACAGGGGGCGGAATGGGGACCTACGAGCAGTACTTC. The full variable domain, with the rest looked up from reference TRBV5-1 and TRBJ2-7, is KAGVTQTPRYLIKTRGQQVTLSCSPISGHRSVSWYQQTPGQGLQFLFEYFSETQRNKGNFPGRFSGRQFSNSRSEMNVSTLELGDSALYLCASSGGTGGGMGTYEQYFGPGTRLTVT.

The CDR3 here is CASSLDLNTEAFF. The CDR3 region has the DNA TGCGCCAGCAGCTTGGACTTGAACACTGAAGCTTTCTTT. The rearrangement joins TRBV5-1 to TRBJ1-1; no definite D call. Looked up from germline, CDR1 is SGHRS and CDR2 is YFSETQ. This CDR3 has 13 residues. V lost 0 bases and J 0 bases, leaving 3 bases between the germline ends.

The chain has TRBV28 and TRBJ1-2; D not certain. There are 14 residues in the CDR3. The germline gives CDR1 MDHEN, CDR2 SYDVKM. Trimming left V 3 bases short and J 4 bases short, with 12 bases between. The CDR3 sequence: CASSFGGQSYGYTF. The CDR3 nucleotides are TGTGCCAGCAGTTTCGGCGGGCAGAGCTATGGCTACACCTTC.

The chain carries TRBV6-5 and TRBJ2-7; tentatively, D is TRBD1 (6 bases). The germline V gene encodes CDR1 MNHEY and CDR2 SVGAGI. This CDR3 comprises 14 residues. V lost 0 bases and J lost 2, with 8 bases in between. CDR3 sequence reads: CASSYSQGAYEQYF. In nucleotides, the CDR3 is TGTGCCAGCAGTTACTCACAGGGAGCCTACGAGCAGTACTTC.

The V call is TRBV18, the J call TRBJ1-3, with D hard to call. Trimming stripped 2 bases from V and 0 bases from J, with 5 bases between. Germline values: CDR1 KGHSH, CDR2 LQKENI. The CDR3 runs 14 residues. CDR3 in DNA: TGTGCCAGCTCACCAGCGCGCTCTGGAAACACCATATATTTT. The encoded protein is CASSPARSGNTIYF.

CDR3 coding DNA: TGTGCCAGCAGAAAGCTTAACATGACAGATACGCAGTATTTT. Translating gives CASRKLNMTDTQYF. V usage is TRBV28 and J usage is TRBJ2-3; D remains unclear. CDR1 and CDR2 from the germline V gene are MDHEN and SYDVKM. V was clipped by 6 bases and J by 3 bases, with 13 bases between them. The length of the CDR3 is 14 residues.

J is TRBJ2-5 and V is TRBV28; D is perhaps TRBD2 (5 bases). CDR3 size: 12 residues. Looked up from germline, CDR1 is MDHEN and CDR2 is SYDVKM. V was cut by 5 bases and J by 7 bases, with 11 bases left in between. In DNA, the CDR3 is TGTGCCAGCAGTGTGGCCGAGGGGACCCAGTACTTC. It codes for CASSVAEGTQYF.

By sample fraction, this clone is medium-sized. The gene calls are TRBV19 and TRBJ1-1; D unresolved. V lost 1 base, J lost 4 bases, and 13 bases lay in between. Germline values: CDR1 LNHDA, CDR2 SQIVND (reference sequence). The CDR3 length is 15 residues. This CDR3 reads CASSIGAGWSTEAFF. In nucleotides, the CDR3 is TGTGCCAGTAGTATAGGAGCTGGGTGGAGCACTGAAGCTTTCTTT.

The chain recombines TRBV29-1 with TRBJ2-5; possibly TRBD2 for D (5 bases). Germline CDR1 reads SQVTM; CDR2 reads ANQGSEA. V was cut by 4 bases and J by 3 bases, with 18 bases left in between. The length of the CDR3 is 15 residues. The CDR3 protein is CSVGPTTAREETQYF. The CDR3, as DNA: TGCAGCGTTGGTCCAACCACAGCGAGGGAAGAGACCCAGTACTTC.

The chain uses TRBV9 and TRBJ2-5, with D unresolved. The J call may be faulty, since TRBJ2-7 better matches the DNA end. This CDR3 comprises 15 residues. Germline-derived CDR1 and CDR2 are SGDLS and YYNGEE. The CDR3 loop reads CASSVEAWSSYEQYF. The CDR3 nucleotides are TGTGCCAGCAGCGTAGAAGCTTGGAGCTCCTACGAGCAGTACTTC.

This chain uses TRBV6-5 with TRBJ2-1; D unclear. Germline CDR1 reads MNHEY; CDR2 reads SVGAGI. V was cut by 2 bases and J by 0 bases, with 8 bases left in between. This CDR3 is built from 15 residues. The CDR3 sequence is CASSYGPSSYNEQFF. CDR3 sequence (DNA): TGTGCCAGCAGTTACGGCCCGAGCTCCTACAATGAGCAGTTCTTC.

In its sample, this clone was seen once. This sequence joins TRBV4-3 and TRBJ2-5, with TRBD1 matching 10 bases. CDR1 LGHNA and CDR2 YSLEER come from the germline V gene. CDR3 length: 19 residues. V trimming: 0 bases; J trimming: 5 bases; junction bases outside the gene matches: 15. In nucleotides, the CDR3 is TGCGCCAGCAGCCAAGATGGGGGACGAGAGACAGGGGGCAGGGAGACCCAGTACTTC. Protein: CASSQDGGRETGGRETQYF.

This clone came up once. This chain joins TRBV4-1 and TRBJ2-7, with 9 bases lining up with TRBD1. CDR1 is MGHRA and CDR2 is YSYEKL in the germline V gene. With V trimmed by 1 base and J by 4 bases, 5 bases remained unmatched. The CDR3 has 15 amino acids. As DNA, the CDR3 is TGCGCCAGCAGCCAAGCCCCCGGGACAGGGTACGAGCAGTACTTC. The encoded protein is CASSQAPGTGYEQYF.

The chain joins TRBV30 to TRBJ2-5; D perhaps matches TRBD1 (5 bases). Germline loops: CDR1 GTSNPN, CDR2 SVGIG (reference sequence). V gave up 0 bases and J gave up 2 bases, with 13 bases separating them. The CDR3 runs to 15 residues. The CDR3 protein is CAWSVRRVRQETQYF. In DNA form, the CDR3 reads TGTGCCTGGAGTGTCCGCAGGGTTCGACAAGAGACCCAGTACTTC.

This sequence joins TRBV10-2 and TRBJ2-2, with D uncertain. Trimming took 5 bases from V and 5 from J, leaving 6 bases between them. Germline CDR1 is WSHSY and CDR2 is SAAADI. This CDR3 contains 12 residues. Written as DNA, the CDR3 is TGCGCCAGCAGTATCGGGACCGGGGAGCTGTTTTTT. It specifies CASSIGTGELFF.

The chain employs TRBV4-1 and TRBJ1-2; D is possibly TRBD1 (6 bases). Between the trimmed V and J ends, which lost 2 bases and 4 bases, there was a span of 14 bases. CDR3 length equals 15 residues. Germline CDR1 reads MGHRA; CDR2 reads YSYEKL. CDR3 in amino acids: CASSQQTGTSYGYTF. The DNA for the CDR3 is TGCGCCAGCAGCCAACAAACCGGGACAAGCTATGGCTACACCTTC.

The CDR3 DNA reads TGCGCCAGCAGTCAAGGGCCCAGGGGGAACACTGAAGCTTTCTTT. The encoded protein is CASSQGPRGNTEAFF. The V call is TRBV23-1, the J call TRBJ1-1; D possibly corresponds to TRBD1 (6 bases). TRBV23-1 is an open reading frame, and its role is uncertain. The CDR3 sequence is 15 residues long. V gave up 2 bases and J gave up 1 base, with 11 bases separating them.

This chain joins TRBV10-1 and TRBJ2-1; maybe TRBD1 (6 bases). CDR3 size: 16 residues. The V gene's germline CDR1 is WNHNN and CDR2 SYGVQD (reference sequence). The V gene lost 5 bases and the J gene lost 5 bases, with 19 bases spanning the gap. CDR3 amino acids: CASSRNRVQFDNEQFF. In DNA form, the CDR3 reads TGCGCCAGCAGTAGAAACAGGGTGCAATTCGACAATGAGCAGTTCTTC.

CDR3 region: CASSLGHFSGPQHF. The CDR3 DNA is TGTGCCAGCAGCTTGGGCCACTTCTCCGGGCCCCAGCATTTT. This chain connects TRBV5-6 to TRBJ1-5; no reliable D call. Trimming took 0 bases from V and 9 from J, leaving 13 bases between them. From germline, CDR1 is SGHDT and CDR2 YYEEEE. This CDR3 contains 14 residues.